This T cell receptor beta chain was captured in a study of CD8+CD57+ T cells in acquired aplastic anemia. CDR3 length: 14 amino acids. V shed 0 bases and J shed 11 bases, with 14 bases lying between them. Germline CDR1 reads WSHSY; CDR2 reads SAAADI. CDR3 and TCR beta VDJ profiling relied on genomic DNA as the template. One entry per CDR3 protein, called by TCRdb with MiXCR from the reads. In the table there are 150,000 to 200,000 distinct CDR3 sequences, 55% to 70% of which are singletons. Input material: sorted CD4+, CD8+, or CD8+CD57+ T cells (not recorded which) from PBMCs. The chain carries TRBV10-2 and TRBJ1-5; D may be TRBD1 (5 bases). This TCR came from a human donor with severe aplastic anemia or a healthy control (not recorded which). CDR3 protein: CASSESTGHRTQHF. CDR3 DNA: TGCGCCAGCAGTGAGTCGACCGGTCACAGGACCCAGCATTTT.